This is a list of T cell receptor beta chains from one sample in a study of blood T cell repertoires in COVID-19. Some clones are missing from TCRdb's copy, which holds only in-frame ones; the method was immunoSEQ multiplex PCR. Of roughly 73,000 clones listed, approximately 90% are singletons. Specimen: peripheral blood. Source of these receptors: a man aged 70-80 years with active COVID-19. Both conserved end residues are part of each CDR3.

v_call,cdr3_aa
TRBV2,CASRRAPYEQYF
TRBV14,CASSQDMGEAWRTEAFF
TRBV7-2,CASSGDRGSGYTF
TRBV19,CASSRQGTAMNTEAFF
TRBV7-2,CASSPRVLADSYNEQFF
TRBV28,CASSSGYYEQYF
TRBV7-2,CASSLAAAGGGTGELFF
TRBV6-1,CASSELGQGVNSPLHF
TRBV7-9,CASSSPGLAGVADTQYF
TRBV18,CASSLRGRGDEQFF
TRBV3-1/TRBV3-2,CASTLSGPTYEQYF
TRBV25-1,CASSAKMDRRHSNQPQHF
TRBV7-9,CASSLAGHGELFF
TRBV15,CATSRVLAGGNNEQFF
TRBV7-2,CASSLAEHEQFF
TRBV7-3,CASSRTPNTEAFF
TRBV5-4,CASSLLKTSGTYEQYF